Below are 3 T cell receptor beta chains sequenced from a single sample in a study of blood T cell repertoires in COVID-19. Profiling relied on immunoSEQ multiplex PCR, and the TCRdb table lists in-frame clones only, not all of them. The repertoire holds a few hundred thousand clones, with about 90% as singletons. The sample comprised PBMCs or T cells enriched from blood (not recorded which). The receptors here all came from a woman aged 25 to 39 who had recovered from COVID-19.

The CDR3: CASSKGGSSNSPLHF. The CDR3 bases are TGTGCCAGCAGCAAAGGAGGGTCGAGTAATTCACCCCTCCACTTT. V gene TRBV21-1 combines with J gene TRBJ1-6. TRBV21-1 is a known pseudogene. This CDR3 contains 15 residues.

The V gene is TRBV6-2 or TRBV6-3, the J gene TRBJ2-1; 11 bases match TRBD2. Germline-derived CDR1 and CDR2 are MNHEY and SVGEGT. The CDR3 has 16 amino acids. The V gene end was trimmed by 6 bases and the J gene end by 1 base; junction bases not matched to a gene: 5. The CDR3 reads CASSPRLAGSYNEQFF. In DNA form, the CDR3 reads TGTGCCAGCAGCCCTAGACTAGCGGGGTCCTACAATGAGCAGTTCTTC.

The chain has TRBV2 and TRBJ1-2; D gene uncertain. V dropped 5 bases and J dropped 5 bases, with 6 bases sitting between them. The CDR3 has 11 amino acids. Germline CDR1 is SNHLY and CDR2 is FYNNEI. Here the CDR3 reads CASSPLYGYTF. CDR3 coding DNA: TGTGCCAGCAGTCCACTTTATGGCTACACCTTC.